The 7 T cell receptor beta chains below were found in one sample sequenced in a study of cytotoxic CD8 clonotypes in ibrutinib-treated CLL. Libraries were prepared by immunoSEQ multiplex PCR; TCRdb keeps only in-frame clonotypes and omits some of them. The data show approximately 46,000 clones, over 60% seen once. The specimen was PBMCs, collected after 12 months of ibrutinib treatment. The receptors stem from a human donor with chronic lymphocytic leukemia.

The V call is TRBV19, the J call TRBJ2-1; 12 nucleotides agree with TRBD2. Trimming at V came to 4 bases and at J to 7 bases, leaving 5 bases not matched to a gene. The CDR3 loop spans 15 amino acids. Germline V lookup: CDR1 LNHDA, CDR2 SQIVND (reference sequence). The CDR3 region has the DNA TGTGCCAGTAGTAGCCGGACTAGCGGGATTAATGAGCAGTTCTTC. It specifies CASSSRTSGINEQFF.

V and J are TRBV28 and TRBJ2-3, with TRBD2 matching 8 bases. Germline lookup yields CDR1 MDHEN and CDR2 SYDVKM. J was trimmed by 2 bases and V by 3 bases; bases with no gene match: 4. The CDR3 is 15 residues long. DNA of the CDR3: TGTGCCAGCAGTTTTAGCGGGAAATACACAGATACGCAGTATTTT. Its translation is CASSFSGKYTDTQYF.

This chain connects TRBV30 to TRBJ2-1; a possible D gene is TRBD2 (6 bases). The CDR3 contains 15 residues. Looked up from germline, CDR1 is GTSNPN and CDR2 is SVGIG (reference sequence). V lost 2 bases and J 2 bases, leaving 13 bases between the germline ends. This chain's CDR3 is CAWSPLERAYNEQFF. The CDR3 region has the DNA TGTGCCTGGAGTCCGCTAGAGCGGGCCTACAATGAGCAGTTCTTC.

The rearrangement joins TRBV29-1 to TRBJ2-1, with unresolved D. V was cut by 3 bases and J by 0 bases, with 12 bases left in between. Per the germline V gene, CDR1 is SQVTM and CDR2 is ANQGSEA. This CDR3 has 15 residues. Here the CDR3 DNA reads TGCAGCGTTGATATAAGGCAGAGCTCCTACAATGAGCAGTTCTTC. It specifies CSVDIRQSSYNEQFF.

V gene TRBV27 combines with J gene TRBJ1-5, with D maybe TRBD1 (5 bases). The CDR3 has 15 residues. The ends were cut back, 4 bases at V and 6 bases at J, with 16 bases in the middle. CDR1 is MNHEY, CDR2 SMNVEV, per germline (reference sequence). The DNA for the CDR3 is TGTGCCAGCAGTTGGGCGGGGCAGGGCGGTCAGCCCCAGCATTTT. Translation: CASSWAGQGGQPQHF.

In this sample, this clone turned up a few times. CDR3 sequence: CASSGSANEQFF. CDR3 bases: TGTGCCAGCTCAGGATCGGCGAATGAGCAGTTCTTC. The chain combines TRBV18 with TRBJ2-1; D not resolved. The CDR3 contains 12 residues. Germline-derived CDR1 and CDR2 are KGHSH and LQKENI. V dropped 5 bases and J dropped 7 bases, with 9 bases sitting between them. Looking up the rest from reference TRBV18 and TRBJ2-1 gives the full variable domain: NAGVMQNPRHLVRRRGQEARLRCSPMKGHSHVYWYRQLPEEGLKFMVYLQKENIIDESGMPKERFSAEFPKEGPSILRIQQVVRGDSAAYFCASSGSANEQFFGPGTRLTVL.

The chain joins TRBV19 to TRBJ2-7; D is perhaps TRBD2 (5 bases). The CDR3 has 14 residues. The V end was cut by 5 bases, the J end by 1 base, with 12 bases between. Germline V gene sequence: CDR1 LNHDA, CDR2 SQIVND (reference sequence). CDR3 sequence (DNA): TGTGCCAGTAGTCGGGATCTGGAGTCCTACGAGCAGTACTTC. Encoded protein: CASSRDLESYEQYF.